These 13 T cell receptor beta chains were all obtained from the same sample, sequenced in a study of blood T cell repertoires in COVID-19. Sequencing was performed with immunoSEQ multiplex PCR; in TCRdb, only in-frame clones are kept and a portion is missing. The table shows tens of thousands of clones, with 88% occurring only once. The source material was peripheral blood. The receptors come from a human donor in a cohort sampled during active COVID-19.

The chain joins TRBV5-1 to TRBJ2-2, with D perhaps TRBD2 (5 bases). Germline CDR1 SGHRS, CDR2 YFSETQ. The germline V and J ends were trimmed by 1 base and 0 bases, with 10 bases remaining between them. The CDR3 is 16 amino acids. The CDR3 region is CASSLRAGPNTGELFF. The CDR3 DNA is TGCGCCAGCAGCTTGAGGGCGGGTCCGAACACCGGGGAGCTGTTTTTT. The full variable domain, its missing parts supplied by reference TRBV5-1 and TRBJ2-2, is KAGVTQTPRYLIKTRGQQVTLSCSPISGHRSVSWYQQTPGQGLQFLFEYFSETQRNKGNFPGRFSGRQFSNSRSEMNVSTLELGDSALYLCASSLRAGPNTGELFFGEGSRLTVL.

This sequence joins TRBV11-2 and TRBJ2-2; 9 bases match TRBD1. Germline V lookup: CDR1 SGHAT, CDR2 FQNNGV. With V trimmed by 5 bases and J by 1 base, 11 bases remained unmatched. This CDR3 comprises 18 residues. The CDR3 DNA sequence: TGTGCCAGCAGCCTCCTCCCCACAGGGGGCGGGAACACCGGGGAGCTGTTTTTT. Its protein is CASSLLPTGGGNTGELFF.

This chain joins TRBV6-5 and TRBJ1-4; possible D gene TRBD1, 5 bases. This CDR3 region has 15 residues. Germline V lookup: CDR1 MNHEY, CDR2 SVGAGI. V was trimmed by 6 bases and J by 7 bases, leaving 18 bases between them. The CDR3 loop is CASSSSRQLGEKLFF. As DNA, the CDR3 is TGTGCCAGCAGCTCCAGCAGACAGTTGGGTGAAAAACTGTTTTTT.

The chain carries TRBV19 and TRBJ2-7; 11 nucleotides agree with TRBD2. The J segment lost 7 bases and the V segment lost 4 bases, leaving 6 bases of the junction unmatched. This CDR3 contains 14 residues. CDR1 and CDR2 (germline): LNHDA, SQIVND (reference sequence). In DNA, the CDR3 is TGTGCCAGTAGTAAGGCTAGCGGGAGGCGGGAGCAGTACTTC. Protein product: CASSKASGRREQYF.

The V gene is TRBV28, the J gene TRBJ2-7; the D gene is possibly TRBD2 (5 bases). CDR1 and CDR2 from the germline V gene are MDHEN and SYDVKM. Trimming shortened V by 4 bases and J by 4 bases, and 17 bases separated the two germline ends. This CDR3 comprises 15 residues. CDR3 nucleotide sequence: TGTGCCAGCAGTTCCATAGCGACGATCATGTACGAGCAGTACTTC. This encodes CASSSIATIMYEQYF.

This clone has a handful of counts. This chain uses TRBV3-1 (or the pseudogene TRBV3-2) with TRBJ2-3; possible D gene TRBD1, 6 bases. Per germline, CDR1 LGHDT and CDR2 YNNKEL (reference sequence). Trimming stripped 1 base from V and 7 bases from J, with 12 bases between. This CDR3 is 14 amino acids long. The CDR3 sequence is CASSQAGELNTQYF. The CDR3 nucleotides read TGTGCCAGCAGCCAAGCAGGGGAGCTAAATACGCAGTATTTT.

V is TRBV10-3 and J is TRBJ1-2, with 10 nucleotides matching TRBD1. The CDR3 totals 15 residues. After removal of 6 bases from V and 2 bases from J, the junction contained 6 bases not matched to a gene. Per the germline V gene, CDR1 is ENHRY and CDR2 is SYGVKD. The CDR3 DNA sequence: TGTGCCATCAGCAAGGGACAGGGGAAAAACTATGGCTACACCTTC. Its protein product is CAISKGQGKNYGYTF.

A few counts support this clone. The CDR3 region is CASNDGRGNYGYTF. The CDR3 coding sequence is TGTGCCAGCAACGACGGCAGGGGGAACTATGGCTACACCTTC. The chain employs TRBV6-5 and TRBJ1-2; 7 bases map to TRBD1. The CDR3 is 14 amino acids. The V gene end was trimmed by 7 bases and the J gene end by 2 bases; junction bases not matched to a gene: 7. From germline, CDR1 is MNHEY and CDR2 SVGAGI.

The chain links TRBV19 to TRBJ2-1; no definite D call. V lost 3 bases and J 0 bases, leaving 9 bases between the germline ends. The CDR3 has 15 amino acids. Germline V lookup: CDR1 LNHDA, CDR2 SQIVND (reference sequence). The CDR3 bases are TGTGCCAGTAGTATTATGGCCACCTCCTACAATGAGCAGTTCTTC. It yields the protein CASSIMATSYNEQFF.

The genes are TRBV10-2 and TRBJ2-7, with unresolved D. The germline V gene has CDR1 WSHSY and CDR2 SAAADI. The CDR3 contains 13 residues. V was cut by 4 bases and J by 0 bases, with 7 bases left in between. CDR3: CASSAQDSYEQYF. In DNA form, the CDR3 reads TGCGCCAGCAGTGCCCAGGACTCCTACGAGCAGTACTTC.

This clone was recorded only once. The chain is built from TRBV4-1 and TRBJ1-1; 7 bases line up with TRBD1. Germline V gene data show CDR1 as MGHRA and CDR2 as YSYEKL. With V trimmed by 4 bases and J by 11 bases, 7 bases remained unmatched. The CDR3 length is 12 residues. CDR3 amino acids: CASSPDRVWAFF. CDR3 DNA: TGCGCCAGCAGCCCCGACAGGGTGTGGGCTTTCTTT.

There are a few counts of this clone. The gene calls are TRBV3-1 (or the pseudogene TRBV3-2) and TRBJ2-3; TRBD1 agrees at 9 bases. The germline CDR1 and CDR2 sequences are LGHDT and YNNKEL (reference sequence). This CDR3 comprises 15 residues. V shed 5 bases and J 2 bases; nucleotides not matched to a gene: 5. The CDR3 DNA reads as TGTGCCAGCAGCTCTGGACAGGGGTTCACAGATACGCAGTATTTT. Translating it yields CASSSGQGFTDTQYF.

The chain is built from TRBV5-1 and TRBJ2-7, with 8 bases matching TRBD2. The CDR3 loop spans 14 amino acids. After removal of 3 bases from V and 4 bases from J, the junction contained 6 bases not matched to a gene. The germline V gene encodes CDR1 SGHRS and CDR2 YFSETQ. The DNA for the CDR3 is TGCGCCAGCAGCTCCGCGGGGGGACCTTACGAGCAGTACTTC. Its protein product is CASSSAGGPYEQYF.